This TCR beta chain is from a study of lymphopenia after photon versus proton radiotherapy. Germline loops: CDR1 LNHNV, CDR2 YYDKDF (reference sequence). Unmatched junction bases numbered 21, after V lost 0 bases and J lost 5 bases. CDR3 size: 21 residues. Method: immunoSEQ multiplex PCR; TCRdb's copy keeps in-frame clones and lacks some. Among about 26,000 clones listed, more than 80% were seen once. The TCR sequence derives from a man aged 30 to 45 with gastric cancer. The J gene is TRBJ2-1, the V gene TRBV15; 8 bases are shared with TRBD2. The specimen was peripheral blood, collected from a patient treated with photon-based radiotherapy. The CDR3 DNA reads as TGTGCCACCAGCAGAGATCAAGCGGGACGGGAGGGTAACCCTTGGGACAATGAGCAGTTCTTC. This encodes CATSRDQAGREGNPWDNEQFF. The variable domain in full, completed from reference TRBV15 and TRBJ2-1, reads DAMVIQNPRYQVTQFGKPVTLSCSQTLNHNVMYWYQQKSSQAPKLLFHYYDKDFNNEADTPDNFQSRRPNTSFCFLDIRSPGLGDTAMYLCATSRDQAGREGNPWDNEQFFGPGTRLTVL.